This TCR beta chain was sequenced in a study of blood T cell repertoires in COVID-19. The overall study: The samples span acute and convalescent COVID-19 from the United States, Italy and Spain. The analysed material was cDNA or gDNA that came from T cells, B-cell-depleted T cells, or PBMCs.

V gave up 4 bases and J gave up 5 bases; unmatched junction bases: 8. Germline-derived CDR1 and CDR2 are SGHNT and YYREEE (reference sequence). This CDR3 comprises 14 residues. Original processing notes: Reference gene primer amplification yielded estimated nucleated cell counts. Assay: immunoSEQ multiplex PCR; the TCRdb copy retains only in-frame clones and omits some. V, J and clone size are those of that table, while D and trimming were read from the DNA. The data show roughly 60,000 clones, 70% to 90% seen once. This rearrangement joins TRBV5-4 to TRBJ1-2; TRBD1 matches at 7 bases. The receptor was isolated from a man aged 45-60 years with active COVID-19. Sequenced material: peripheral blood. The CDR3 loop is CASSRRGTDYGYTF. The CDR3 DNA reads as TGTGCCAGCAGCCGACGGGGGACAGATTATGGCTACACCTTC.